This TCR beta chain was captured in a study of response to subunit inactivated influenza vaccine (dated by TCRdb to 2017 to 2018). Study-wide context: Deep quantitative T cell receptor repertoire profiling was used in the study to track responses to a trivalent subunit inactivated influenza vaccine. What the work shows at the level of the full study, not this receptor alone: The authors suggested that each seasonal influenza vaccination may recruit only a limited number of new T cells.

The germline V end is reduced by 4 bases and the J end by 0 bases; junction bases left unmatched: 7. The germline V gene sets CDR1 to SGHVS and CDR2 to FQNEAQ. Spanning cysteine to phenylalanine, the CDR3 consists of 17 amino acids. Left in the record is the CDR3 DNA by itself, 51 bases read in frame from the first base. The library came from RT-PCR. Sequencing used an Illumina HiSeq 2500. TCRdb passed the public sequencing reads through fastp at Q25 and MiXCR, retaining productive beta sequences. Each entry merges the rows of one CDR3 protein and shows their most common DNA and genes. A total of under 800,000 distinct CDR3 sequences appear in this sample, roughly 13% of them only once. 6% to 8% of the sample belongs to the ten largest clones. A few counts support this clonotype. Its specific antigen is unknown. Base qualities are not recorded, but no much larger clone differs from it by a single base.

The starting material was PBMCs from blood, obtained around 14 days before vaccination. The sequence joins TRBV7-8 to TRBJ2-2, with 8 bases matching TRBD2. This sequence originates from a man in his fifties who received an inactivated influenza vaccine. Donor details come from another sample of the same person, matched by shared clones. The CDR3 has the sequence CASSSLAGPTNTGELFF. Read as DNA, the sequence is TGTGCCAGCAGCTCCTTAGCGGGGCCGACGAACACCGGGGAGCTGTTTTTT. Joined to the reference TRBV7-8 and TRBJ2-2 proteins, this CDR3 gives the full variable domain: GAGVSQSPRYKVAKRGQDVALRCDPISGHVSLFWYQQALGQGPEFLTYFQNEAQLDKSGLPSDRFFAERPEGSVSTLKIQRTQQEDSAVYLCASSSLAGPTNTGELFFGEGSRLTVL.